The clone carrying this T cell receptor (beta chain) was found once. The source of the sample is a study of PD-L1 blockade in urothelial cancer. As for the study in general: It was at 3 weeks (second dose) and 6 weeks after treatment start that blood was analyzed.

Time point specified: pretreatment peripheral blood. Patients yielded 1 to 8 samples each, pretreatment and on-treatment. CDR1 and CDR2 (germline): WSHSY, SAAADI. Trimming removed 7 bases from V and 7 bases from J; junction bases left unmatched: 12. This CDR3 contains 16 residues. The data were produced by immunoSEQ multiplex PCR, yet TCRdb's version contains in-frame clones alone and is incomplete. The sample records tens of thousands of clones, about 90% being singletons. This TCR was sampled from a man aged 65-85 years with urothelial cancer. The genes are TRBV10-2 and TRBJ2-2, with 10 bases fitting TRBD2. The starting material was PBMCs, obtained around atezolizumab (anti-PD-L1) treatment. The CDR3 nucleotides are TGCGCCAGCAACGAAGGAACAATAGCGGGAGGCGGGGAGCTGTTTTTT. It yields the protein CASNEGTIAGGGELFF.